Following are 32 T cell receptor beta chains from one sample sequenced in a study of blood T cell repertoires in COVID-19. Clones were read by immunoSEQ multiplex PCR, and TCRdb kept only the in-frame ones, dropping some. The table lists 25,000 to 35,000 clones, over 75% of them singletons. The sequenced sample was peripheral blood. All receptors come from a man in his sixties or seventies with active COVID-19.

The CDR3 DNA is TGCGCCAGCAGCCAAGTGAGGCACGTGACTAGCGACTACGAGCAGTACTTC. This codes for CASSQVRHVTSDYEQYF. The chain joins TRBV4-3 to TRBJ2-7, with TRBD2 matching over 8 bases. CDR1 and CDR2 from the germline V gene are LGHNA and YSLEER. V lost 1 base to trimming and J lost 3 bases; unmatched junction nucleotides: 11. This CDR3 has 17 residues.

This chain connects TRBV5-1 to TRBJ2-7; 10 positions agree with TRBD1. The CDR3 is 14 amino acids. CDR1 and CDR2 from the germline V gene are SGHRS and YFSETQ. J gave up 2 bases and V 4 bases, and 3 bases lay outside the gene matches. The CDR3 DNA is TGCGCCAGCAGCACGGGACAGGGGACCTACGAGCAGTACTTC. Its protein is CASSTGQGTYEQYF.

V usage is TRBV7-9 and J usage is TRBJ1-2; D perhaps matches TRBD1 (5 bases). The V gene's germline CDR1 is SEHNR and CDR2 FQNEAQ (reference sequence). Trimming took 3 bases from V and 4 from J, leaving 12 bases between them. This CDR3 is built from 14 residues. CDR3 sequence: CASSFETAVYGYTF. The CDR3 nucleotides read TGTGCCAGCAGCTTCGAGACAGCAGTCTATGGCTACACCTTC.

The chain has TRBV5-1 and TRBJ2-3; tentative D call: TRBD2 (6 bases). The ends were cut back, 0 bases at V and 0 bases at J, with 11 bases in the middle. The CDR3 is 16 residues long. Germline loops: CDR1 SGHRS, CDR2 YFSETQ. DNA for the CDR3: TGCGCCAGCAGCTTGGCGGAGGGCCCTAGCACAGATACGCAGTATTTT. This sequence encodes CASSLAEGPSTDTQYF.

The gene calls are TRBV7-2 and TRBJ2-3; 13 bases align to TRBD2. After removal of 3 bases from V and 5 bases from J, the junction contained 11 bases not matched to a gene. CDR1 is SGHTA and CDR2 is FQGNSA in the germline V gene. CDR3 length equals 18 residues. The CDR3 nucleotides read TGTGCCAGCAGCTTGTCAGCAACTAGCGGGGGGGGTCGAGATACGCAGTATTTT. Translating gives CASSLSATSGGGRDTQYF.

The V gene is TRBV7-8, the J gene TRBJ2-1; no reliable D call. Per the germline V gene, CDR1 is SGHVS and CDR2 is FQNEAQ. V was trimmed by 5 bases and J by 9 bases, leaving 11 bases between them. This CDR3 comprises 12 residues. As DNA, the CDR3 is TGTGCCAGCAGCCGGCGGAGTAGTGAGCAGTTCTTC. It yields the protein CASSRRSSEQFF. Complete variable domain (other parts from reference TRBV7-8 and TRBJ2-1): GAGVSQSPRYKVAKRGQDVALRCDPISGHVSLFWYQQALGQGPEFLTYFQNEAQLDKSGLPSDRFFAERPEGSVSTLKIQRTQQEDSAVYLCASSRRSSEQFFGPGTRLTVL.

The chain employs TRBV21-1 and TRBJ1-5; the DNA was not compared with TRBD1, the D call given in the table. TRBV21-1 is labeled a pseudogene. The CDR3 consists of 18 residues. Here the CDR3 reads CASSKDSGGTGGNQPQHF. Here the CDR3 DNA reads TGTGCCAGCAGCAAAGACTCAGGGGGGACAGGGGGCAATCAGCCCCAGCATTTT.

This chain connects TRBV5-4 to TRBJ2-5, with D perhaps TRBD2 (5 bases). V shed 0 bases and J shed 5 bases, with 11 bases lying between them. CDR3 length: 14 amino acids. Germline CDR1 reads SGHNT; CDR2 reads YYREEE (reference sequence). In DNA, the CDR3 is TGTGCCAGCAGCTTGGTCGGGGAGTGGGAGACCCAGTACTTC. This encodes CASSLVGEWETQYF. The full variable domain, rest sourced from reference TRBV5-4 and TRBJ2-5, is ETGVTQSPTHLIKTRGQQVTLRCSSQSGHNTVSWYQQALGQGPQFIFQYYREEENGRGNFPPRFSGLQFPNYSSELNVNALELDDSALYLCASSLVGEWETQYFGPGTRLLVL.

This chain joins TRBV7-8 and TRBJ2-3; weak D call: TRBD2 (7 bases). Trimming stripped 1 base from V and 2 bases from J, with 16 bases between. Germline V gene sequence: CDR1 SGHVS, CDR2 FQNEAQ. This CDR3 has 17 residues. The CDR3 DNA follows: TGTGCCAGCAGCTTAGGTGAGGGGGGGCGAGTCACAGATACGCAGTATTTT. This translates into CASSLGEGGRVTDTQYF.

This chain joins TRBV19 and TRBJ1-1; D is possibly TRBD1 (5 bases). Germline CDR1 LNHDA, CDR2 SQIVND (reference sequence). V lost 9 bases and J 8 bases, leaving 25 bases between the germline ends. This CDR3 is 15 amino acids long. CDR3 sequence: CASGSRAGRTTEAFF. The CDR3 DNA reads TGTGCCAGCGGGAGTAGGGCAGGGAGGACGACCGAAGCTTTCTTT.

The chain links TRBV9 to TRBJ2-3; TRBD2 matches at 10 bases. CDR1 and CDR2 from the germline V gene are SGDLS and YYNGEE. V lost 4 bases and J lost 3; bases outside the gene matches: 8. The CDR3 runs 16 residues. In DNA, the CDR3 is TGTGCCAGCAGCCCGAACTTAGCGGGGGGAACAGATACGCAGTATTTT. Amino acid sequence: CASSPNLAGGTDTQYF.

The chain joins TRBV3-1 (or the pseudogene TRBV3-2) to TRBJ2-2; tentative D call: TRBD2 (5 bases). With 3 bases removed from V and 5 bases from J, the gap between germline ends came to 10 bases. This CDR3 spans 14 amino acids. From germline, CDR1 is LGHDT and CDR2 YNNKEL (reference sequence). DNA of the CDR3: TGTGCCAGCAGCCAGGCGCGGAGGACCGGGGAGCTGTTTTTT. As protein: CASSQARRTGELFF.

V gene TRBV4-2 combines with J gene TRBJ1-6; D may be TRBD1 (5 bases). Germline V CDR1 and CDR2: LGHNA, YNFKEQ. The V and J ends lost 0 bases and 13 bases respectively, with 16 bases between them. The CDR3 has 15 amino acids. The DNA of the CDR3 is TGTGCCAGCAGCCAAGATCCGGACGGGGACTCGCCCCTCCACTTT. It encodes CASSQDPDGDSPLHF.

The chain recombines TRBV9 with TRBJ2-7; 7 nucleotides align to TRBD1. The CDR3 runs 13 residues. The J segment lost 4 bases and the V segment lost 0 bases, leaving 1 base of the junction unmatched. Per germline, CDR1 SGDLS and CDR2 YYNGEE. Written as DNA, the CDR3 is TGTGCCAGCAGCGTAGAGGGGGCGTACGAGCAGTACTTC. Its translation is CASSVEGAYEQYF.

The chain links TRBV5-1 to TRBJ1-3; TRBD1 aligns across 8 bases. The CDR3 runs to 15 residues. Unmatched junction bases numbered 5, after V lost 6 bases and J lost 0 bases. Germline V gene lookup returns CDR1 SGHRS and CDR2 YFSETQ. CDR3 bases: TGCGCCAGCAAAACAGGACAGGGCTCTGGAAACACCATATATTTT. This translates into CASKTGQGSGNTIYF.

For the CDR3, the DNA is TGTGCCAGTAGTCGACAGGGGGAACAGCCCCAGCATTTT. It is translated as CASSRQGEQPQHF. V and J are TRBV19 and TRBJ1-5; TRBD1 aligns across 9 bases. The CDR3 runs 13 residues. The J segment lost 7 bases and the V segment lost 5 bases, leaving 3 bases of the junction unmatched. CDR1 and CDR2 from the germline V gene are LNHDA and SQIVND (reference sequence).

The sample holds one count of this clone. The chain is built from TRBV25-1 and TRBJ2-3, with 9 bases identical to TRBD2. The CDR3 is made up of 14 amino acids. V gave up 3 bases and J gave up 13 bases; unmatched junction bases: 11. Germline CDR1 reads MGHDK; CDR2 reads SYGVNS. CDR3 coding DNA: TGTGCCAGCAGTGAGCGGGGACTAGCTACCAGGGAGTATTTT. It is translated as CASSERGLATREYF. Using reference TRBV25-1 and TRBJ2-3 for the parts outside the CDR3, the full variable domain is EADIYQTPRYLVIGTGKKITLECSQTMGHDKMYWYQQDPGMELHLIHYSYGVNSTEKGDLSSESTVSRIRTEHFPLTLESARPSHTSQYLCASSERGLATREYFGPGTRLTVL.

J is TRBJ2-1 and V is TRBV11-3; 9 bases fit TRBD2. With V trimmed by 1 base and J by 3 bases, 4 bases remained unmatched. CDR1 and CDR2 from the germline V gene are SGHNT and YENEEA. CDR3 length: 16 amino acids. The DNA of the CDR3 is TGTGCCAGCAGCTTAGGTATAGCGGGGGTCTACAATGAGCAGTTCTTC. As protein: CASSLGIAGVYNEQFF.

The CDR3 reads CASSLYGPNTGELFF. CDR3 nucleotides: TGCGCCAGCAGCTTGTATGGGCCAAATACCGGGGAGCTGTTTTTT. The genes are TRBV5-1 and TRBJ2-2; D is unresolved. Between the trimmed V and J ends, which lost 1 base and 5 bases, there was a span of 12 bases. The length of the CDR3 is 15 residues. The germline V gene encodes CDR1 SGHRS and CDR2 YFSETQ. The full variable domain, with the rest looked up from reference TRBV5-1 and TRBJ2-2, is KAGVTQTPRYLIKTRGQQVTLSCSPISGHRSVSWYQQTPGQGLQFLFEYFSETQRNKGNFPGRFSGRQFSNSRSEMNVSTLELGDSALYLCASSLYGPNTGELFFGEGSRLTVL.

This chain uses TRBV5-1 with TRBJ2-5, with TRBD2 matching 7 bases. The ends lost 2 bases at V and 1 base at J; junction bases unmatched: 5. The germline V gene has CDR1 SGHRS and CDR2 YFSETQ. The CDR3 is 15 residues long. The CDR3 DNA follows: TGCGCCAGCAGCTTTCAAACGGGGGGCCAAGAGACCCAGTACTTC. This codes for CASSFQTGGQETQYF.

The chain combines TRBV28 with TRBJ2-1; perhaps TRBD2 as D (6 bases). Germline V CDR1 and CDR2: MDHEN, SYDVKM. This CDR3 is built from 17 residues. V lost 7 bases and J 7 bases, leaving 26 bases between the germline ends. The CDR3 is CASIQHPRGTEENEQFF. In DNA form, the CDR3 reads TGTGCCAGCATCCAACATCCCCGGGGGACTGAAGAAAATGAGCAGTTCTTC.

The chain employs TRBV4-2 and TRBJ2-1, with 7 nucleotides matching TRBD2. With V trimmed by 0 bases and J by 4 bases, 3 bases remained unmatched. Germline loops: CDR1 LGHNA, CDR2 YNFKEQ. The CDR3 totals 15 residues. This chain's CDR3 is CASSQDSGPYNEQFF. The DNA for the CDR3 is TGTGCCAGCAGCCAAGATAGCGGGCCTTACAATGAGCAGTTCTTC.

V and J are TRBV6-5 and TRBJ2-7; 7 nucleotides agree with TRBD2. The CDR3 covers 15 residues. CDR1 and CDR2 (germline): MNHEY, SVGAGI. The V and J ends lost 6 bases and 5 bases, in that order; junction bases with no gene match: 13. CDR3 region: CASSPNGGSSDEQYF. The CDR3 bases are TGTGCCAGCAGCCCGAACGGGGGGTCGAGCGACGAGCAGTACTTC.

The chain is built from TRBV18 and TRBJ1-1; no reliable D call. The CDR3 contains 15 residues. The germline V gene encodes CDR1 KGHSH and CDR2 LQKENI. The V end lost 3 bases, the J end lost 0 bases, and 11 bases lay between the germline ends. The CDR3 sequence is CASSPTQTMNTEAFF. The CDR3 bases are TGTGCCAGCTCACCTACACAGACAATGAACACTGAAGCTTTCTTT. Full variable domain (missing parts from reference TRBV18 and TRBJ1-1): NAGVMQNPRHLVRRRGQEARLRCSPMKGHSHVYWYRQLPEEGLKFMVYLQKENIIDESGMPKERFSAEFPKEGPSILRIQQVVRGDSAAYFCASSPTQTMNTEAFFGQGTRLTVV.

This chain joins TRBV5-1 and TRBJ2-7; D is unclear. The length of the CDR3 is 13 residues. The ends were cut back, 1 base at V and 2 bases at J, with 7 bases in the middle. The germline V gene has CDR1 SGHRS and CDR2 YFSETQ. The chain's CDR3 is CASSLSVTYEQYF. Here the CDR3 DNA reads TGCGCCAGCAGCTTGTCCGTTACCTACGAGCAGTACTTC.

The rearrangement joins TRBV5-1 to TRBJ1-1; D might be TRBD1 (6 bases). Germline-derived CDR1 and CDR2 are SGHRS and YFSETQ. This CDR3 contains 14 residues. V gave up 4 bases and J gave up 4 bases, with 14 bases separating them. The CDR3, as DNA: TGCGCCAGCAGCCCACAGGGAATCGTCACTGAAGCTTTCTTT. Protein: CASSPQGIVTEAFF.

The DNA for the CDR3 is TGTGCCAGCAGCTCCCCCCCGTCGGAGACCCAGTACTTC. This encodes CASSSPPSETQYF. This chain uses TRBV5-4 with TRBJ2-5; D gene unclear. Trimming took 3 bases from V and 5 from J, leaving 11 bases between them. Germline V lookup: CDR1 SGHNT, CDR2 YYREEE (reference sequence). The CDR3 extends over 13 amino acids.

The chain carries TRBV5-6 and TRBJ1-4; maybe TRBD1 (5 bases). V lost 4 bases, J lost 8 bases, and 12 bases lay in between. Germline V gene lookup returns CDR1 SGHDT and CDR2 YYEEEE. The CDR3 runs 13 residues. The chain's CDR3 is CASSPGRREKLFF. The DNA of the CDR3 is TGTGCCAGCAGCCCAGGGCGTAGGGAAAAACTGTTTTTT.

V is TRBV7-3 and J is TRBJ2-1; 13 bases are shared with TRBD2. J lost 5 bases, V lost 5 bases, and 6 bases had no gene match. The CDR3 has 16 amino acids. Looked up from germline, CDR1 is SGHTA and CDR2 is FQGTGA. DNA of the CDR3: TGTGCCAGCAGCACCCCGGGACTAGCGGGGCACAATGAGCAGTTCTTC. It specifies CASSTPGLAGHNEQFF.

This clone was detected ten times or more. V usage is TRBV11-3 and J usage is TRBJ2-7; D may be TRBD1 (5 bases). From germline, CDR1 is SGHNT and CDR2 YENEEA. With 3 bases removed from V and 5 bases from J, the gap between germline ends came to 8 bases. The CDR3 runs to 12 residues. DNA for the CDR3: TGTGCCAGCAGCTTGGGGCTTAACGAGCAGTACTTC. Translating it yields CASSLGLNEQYF.

This clone has just a few counts. The chain employs TRBV7-9 and TRBJ1-6; D call uncertain. The germline CDR1 and CDR2 sequences are SEHNR and FQNEAQ (reference sequence). This CDR3 is 16 amino acids long. Trimming removed 4 bases at V and 6 bases at J, with 16 bases between. The CDR3 DNA reads TGTGCCAGCAGCTCCGTAGGAGGGATCGGTAATTCACCCCTCCACTTT. Translating it yields CASSSVGGIGNSPLHF.

The V gene is TRBV9, the J gene TRBJ1-2; D gene uncertain. This CDR3 is 11 amino acids long. Germline CDR1 SGDLS, CDR2 YYNGEE. Trimming cost V 4 bases and J 7 bases, with 8 bases left between them. As DNA, the CDR3 is TGTGCCAGCAGCTCCCGGGTTGGCTACACCTTC. This sequence encodes CASSSRVGYTF.